The 30 T cell receptor beta chains below all came from one sample that was sequenced in a study of beta chain features in type 1 diabetes. Their cognate antigens are unknown. cDNA synthesis used the whole RNA isolate, giving expressed TCRB sequences. Using immunoSEQ multiplex PCR, the repertoire was profiled, and TCRdb retains in-frame clones only, with some absent. The sample has 600,000 to 700,000 clones, about an eighth seen once; the top ten hold around 0.022%. General study findings and limits: In every one of the four CD4+ subsets, TCRB CDR3s were moderately but significantly shorter in Type 1 diabetes patients.

Sequencing was done on a sample of naive CD4+ T cells from blood. These receptor sequences come from a man between 18 and 35 years old with type 1 diabetes.

This clone has more than one count but fewer than ten. The sample holds other DNA sequences that translate to the same CDR3. This rearrangement joins TRBV25-1 to TRBJ1-2; the D gene is possibly TRBD1 (5 bases). Germline-derived CDR1 and CDR2 are MGHDK and SYGVNS. The CDR3 contains 14 residues. The ends were cut back, 3 bases at V and 0 bases at J, with 8 bases in the middle. CDR3 sequence (DNA): TGTGCCAGCAGTGAGGGGCAGACTAACTATGGCTACACCTTC. This encodes CASSEGQTNYGYTF.

This clone was recorded a few times. The rearrangement uses TRBV21-1 and TRBJ1-2; the table's D gene call, TRBD1, was not cross checked with the DNA. TRBV21-1 is given as a pseudogene. This CDR3 is built from 14 residues. This CDR3 reads CASSKRRGYGGYTF. CDR3 coding DNA: TGTGCCAGCAGCAAGCGCAGGGGGTATGGTGGCTACACCTTC.

This clone was picked up a small number of times. As DNA, the CDR3 is TGTGCCAGTAGTATGATTTTTGGCGGACAGGGTATCCATGGCTACACCTTC. The encoded protein is CASSMIFGGQGIHGYTF. The chain joins TRBV19 to TRBJ1-2, with 8 nucleotides matching TRBD1. V trimming: 3 bases; J trimming: 6 bases; junction bases outside the gene matches: 15. CDR1 is LNHDA and CDR2 is SQIVND in the germline V gene (reference sequence). There are 17 residues in the CDR3.

This clone has a handful of counts. The chain recombines TRBV28 with TRBJ1-5; 8 nucleotides line up with TRBD1. There are 17 residues in the CDR3. V gave up 5 bases and J gave up 1 base; unmatched junction bases: 10. Germline values: CDR1 MDHEN, CDR2 SYDVKM. For the CDR3, the DNA is TGTGCCAGCAGTCCTGCGGACAGGGTTGGCAGCAATCAGCCCCAGCATTTT. It yields the protein CASSPADRVGSNQPQHF.

The chain uses TRBV5-1 and TRBJ2-5, with 8 positions matching TRBD1. CDR1 SGHRS and CDR2 YFSETQ come from the germline V gene. V was clipped by 5 bases and J by 2 bases; unmatched bases: 8. The CDR3 runs to 15 residues. Written as DNA, the CDR3 is TGCGCCAGCAGTTTGACAGGGGCCGAGCAAGAGACCCAGTACTTC. Protein: CASSLTGAEQETQYF.

This clone has more than one count but fewer than ten. The chain carries TRBV10-3 and TRBJ1-2; D uncertain. The V and J ends lost 2 bases and 8 bases respectively, with 21 bases between them. The germline V gene has CDR1 ENHRY and CDR2 SYGVKD. This CDR3 is built from 16 residues. The CDR3 loop is CAISELRTPRSMGYTF. CDR3 coding DNA: TGTGCCATCAGTGAGCTAAGAACACCCCGGAGTATGGGCTACACCTTC.

The rearrangement joins TRBV30 to TRBJ2-3; D possibly corresponds to TRBD2 (6 bases). The V end lost 0 bases, the J end lost 2 bases, and 15 bases lay between the germline ends. The CDR3 is made up of 16 amino acids. Germline lookup yields CDR1 GTSNPN and CDR2 SVGIG (reference sequence). Here the CDR3 DNA reads TGTGCCTGGAGTGTTGGGGCGCGGGGCTACACAGATACGCAGTATTTT. It encodes CAWSVGARGYTDTQYF. The full variable domain, its missing parts supplied by reference TRBV30 and TRBJ2-3, is SQTIHQWPATLVQPVGSPLSLECTVEGTSNPNLYWYRQAAGRGLQLLFYSVGIGQISSEVPQNLSASRPQDRQFILSSKKLLLSDSGFYLCAWSVGARGYTDTQYFGPGTRLTVL.

Note on this clone: This sample also contains other DNA sequences that code for the same CDR3. The gene calls are TRBV5-1 and TRBJ2-7; the D gene is possibly TRBD1 (5 bases). CDR1 is SGHRS, CDR2 YFSETQ, per germline. Trimming pared 5 bases from V and 3 bases from J, leaving 6 bases between. The CDR3 loop spans 11 amino acids. The CDR3 coding sequence is TGCGCCAGCAGTGACAGCTACGAGCAGTACTTC. Translation: CASSDSYEQYF.

This clone was detected a few times. The chain has TRBV15 and TRBJ2-3; D tentatively reads TRBD1 or TRBD2 (6 bases each). V was trimmed by 5 bases and J by 6 bases, leaving 15 bases between them. The CDR3 contains 14 residues. The germline V gene has CDR1 LNHNV and CDR2 YYDKDF (reference sequence). The CDR3 here is CATSSLGGLDTQYF. CDR3 DNA: TGTGCCACCAGCTCACTGGGGGGCCTTGATACGCAGTATTTT.

The genes are TRBV30 and TRBJ1-2; D is perhaps TRBD1 (6 bases). Germline CDR1 GTSNPN, CDR2 SVGIG (reference sequence). V gave up 8 bases and J gave up 6 bases, with 19 bases separating them. The CDR3 runs to 13 residues. The CDR3 coding sequence is TGTGCCGGCCGGCGGGGGCAGCAGGATGGCTACACCTTC. Amino acids: CAGRRGQQDGYTF.

V is TRBV5-1 and J is TRBJ2-7; D is unresolved. The germline gives CDR1 SGHRS, CDR2 YFSETQ. V was shortened by 4 bases and J by 2 bases, with 7 bases between the two germline ends. The length of the CDR3 is 12 residues. The CDR3 loop reads CASSPSTYEQYF. The CDR3 DNA reads as TGCGCCAGCAGCCCCTCCACCTACGAGCAGTACTTC. The variable domain in full, with the rest retrieved from reference TRBV5-1 and TRBJ2-7, is KAGVTQTPRYLIKTRGQQVTLSCSPISGHRSVSWYQQTPGQGLQFLFEYFSETQRNKGNFPGRFSGRQFSNSRSEMNVSTLELGDSALYLCASSPSTYEQYFGPGTRLTVT.

V and J are TRBV13 and TRBJ2-7; D perhaps matches TRBD1 (6 bases). V was shortened by 8 bases and J by 0 bases, with 8 bases between the two germline ends. Per germline, CDR1 PRHDT and CDR2 FYEKMQ (reference sequence). CDR3 length: 12 residues. DNA for the CDR3: TGTGCCAGCGGGGACATCTCCTACGAGCAGTACTTC. It translates to CASGDISYEQYF.

This clone was found a few times. V usage is TRBV4-1 and J usage is TRBJ2-3, with TRBD2 matching over 15 bases. The CDR3 is made up of 19 amino acids. Trimming at V came to 2 bases and at J to 1 base, leaving 7 bases not matched to a gene. Germline CDR1 is MGHRA and CDR2 is YSYEKL. CDR3 protein: CASSQPGLAGGPGTDTQYF. CDR3 nucleotides: TGCGCCAGCAGCCAACCGGGACTAGCGGGGGGCCCAGGCACAGATACGCAGTATTTT.

The gene calls are TRBV16 and TRBJ1-5; D remains unclear. V lost 4 bases and J 6 bases, leaving 13 bases between the germline ends. Germline CDR1 and CDR2: KGHSY and FQNENV. The CDR3 covers 14 residues. Here the CDR3 DNA reads TGTGCCAGCAGCCCGTTTCAGGTCGGTCAGCCCCAGCATTTT. Translating it yields CASSPFQVGQPQHF.

This clone was seen more than once but under ten times. The genes are TRBV1 and TRBJ2-7; the table's TRBD2 call for D was not verified on the DNA. TRBV1 is a pseudogene. The length of the CDR3 is 15 residues. Here the CDR3 DNA reads TGCACCAGCAGCCTCTTGTCGTCGAGCTCCTACGAGCAGTACTTC. It codes for CTSSLLSSSSYEQYF.

This clone was observed a handful of times. CDR3 sequence reads: CASSVAGYQETQYF. The CDR3 DNA sequence: TGTGCCAGCAGCGTAGCGGGGTACCAAGAGACCCAGTACTTC. The V call is TRBV9, the J call TRBJ2-5, with D perhaps TRBD2 (5 bases). Germline lookup yields CDR1 SGDLS and CDR2 YYNGEE. The CDR3 length is 14 residues. The V gene lost 0 bases and the J gene lost 0 bases, with 6 bases spanning the gap.

The V call is TRBV28, the J call TRBJ1-6; 7 bases align to TRBD1. CDR3 length: 15 residues. Germline CDR1 MDHEN, CDR2 SYDVKM. V lost 4 bases to trimming and J lost 10 bases; unmatched junction nucleotides: 10. The CDR3 loop reads CASSSETGSRSPLHF. The CDR3 region has the DNA TGTGCCAGCAGTTCGGAGACAGGGTCCCGGTCACCCCTCCACTTT.

The rearrangement joins TRBV6-5 to TRBJ1-1; D perhaps matches TRBD1 (5 bases). The V end was cut by 3 bases, the J end by 7 bases, with 15 bases between. Germline V gene lookup returns CDR1 MNHEY and CDR2 SVGAGI. This CDR3 is built from 14 residues. CDR3: CASSYFAGTLEAFF. The CDR3 DNA follows: TGTGCCAGCAGTTATTTCGCCGGGACTCTTGAAGCTTTCTTT.

CDR3 sequence (DNA): TGTGCCAGCAGTGCGGGGGGACAGGGACTCCCTCAAGCCCTGCAAGAGACCCAGTACTTC. Protein: CASSAGGQGLPQALQETQYF. The V call is TRBV6-1, the J call TRBJ2-5, with 9 bases identical to TRBD1. This CDR3 is 20 amino acids long. The germline V gene encodes CDR1 MNHNS and CDR2 SASEGT. Trimming at V came to 4 bases and at J to 2 bases, leaving 20 bases not matched to a gene.

The sample holds a few counts of this clone. V usage is TRBV7-6 and J usage is TRBJ2-7; no clear D. V was trimmed by 3 bases and J by 0 bases, leaving 9 bases between them. CDR3 length: 14 residues. Germline V gene data show CDR1 as SGHVS and CDR2 as FNYEAQ. The CDR3 protein is CASSLALSSYEQYF. The CDR3 coding sequence is TGTGCCAGCAGCTTGGCTTTGAGCTCCTACGAGCAGTACTTC.

The V gene is TRBV6-5, the J gene TRBJ1-1; a weak D match, TRBD1 (6 bases). The CDR3 is 13 amino acids. Trimming shortened V by 2 bases and J by 8 bases, and 12 bases separated the two germline ends. Looked up from germline, CDR1 is MNHEY and CDR2 is SVGAGI. The CDR3 sequence is CASSYGPGVEAFF. For the CDR3, the DNA is TGTGCCAGCAGTTACGGCCCAGGGGTGGAAGCTTTCTTT.

A note on this clone: This sample also contains other DNA sequences that code for the same CDR3. The rearrangement uses TRBV7-9 and TRBJ1-5; D gene unclear. Trimming took 1 base from V and 7 from J, leaving 5 bases between them. The CDR3 contains 12 residues. CDR1 is SEHNR and CDR2 is FQNEAQ in the germline V gene (reference sequence). CDR3 residues: CASSLVGQPQHF. DNA for the CDR3: TGTGCCAGCAGCTTAGTAGGACAGCCCCAGCATTTT.

In this sample, this clone turned up a few times. V is TRBV6-5 and J is TRBJ1-5; 10 positions match TRBD1. Germline loops: CDR1 MNHEY, CDR2 SVGAGI. V lost 4 bases to trimming and J lost 6 bases; unmatched junction nucleotides: 3. CDR3 length equals 14 residues. The CDR3 region is CASSSRQGAQPQHF. Here the CDR3 DNA reads TGTGCCAGCAGTTCAAGACAGGGGGCTCAGCCCCAGCATTTT.

This clone was counted only a few times. This chain joins TRBV2 and TRBJ2-7; no firm D call. The ends were cut back, 4 bases at V and 4 bases at J, with 8 bases in the middle. CDR3 length equals 12 residues. The germline gives CDR1 SNHLY, CDR2 FYNNEI. The DNA for the CDR3 is TGTGCCAGCAGTGTCCGACCTTACGAGCAGTACTTC. This sequence encodes CASSVRPYEQYF.

The chain combines TRBV29-1 with TRBJ1-2; D is uncertain. Between the trimmed V and J ends, which lost 6 bases and 6 bases, there was a span of 11 bases. This CDR3 spans 11 amino acids. Germline V gene sequence: CDR1 SQVTM, CDR2 ANQGSEA. The CDR3 loop is CSVTKEDGYTF. CDR3 bases: TGCAGCGTAACTAAGGAGGATGGCTACACCTTC.

This clone was counted only a few times. The J gene is TRBJ2-1, the V gene TRBV5-1; D tentatively fits TRBD1 or TRBD2 (6 bases each). Germline-derived CDR1 and CDR2 are SGHRS and YFSETQ. CDR3 length: 15 amino acids. With 4 bases removed from V and 7 bases from J, the gap between germline ends came to 18 bases. The CDR3 region is CASSLAEQGLNEQFF. The CDR3 bases are TGCGCCAGCAGCCTCGCGGAACAGGGACTGAATGAGCAGTTCTTC.

The CDR3, as DNA: TGCAGCGGCCAACATAGCACAGATACGCAGTATTTT. Amino acids: CSGQHSTDTQYF. The gene calls are TRBV29-1 and TRBJ2-3, with unresolved D. This CDR3 has 12 amino acids. With 7 bases removed from V and 0 bases from J, the gap between germline ends came to 8 bases. Germline lookup yields CDR1 SQVTM and CDR2 ANQGSEA.

The chain recombines TRBV5-1 with TRBJ1-5; possible D gene TRBD1, 5 bases. V gave up 0 bases and J gave up 3 bases, with 10 bases separating them. CDR3 length equals 15 residues. Germline V lookup: CDR1 SGHRS, CDR2 YFSETQ. CDR3 sequence: CASSLEGLINQPQHF. The CDR3 DNA reads TGCGCCAGCAGCTTGGAGGGGCTCATCAATCAGCCCCAGCATTTT.

The V gene is TRBV14, the J gene TRBJ1-1; D unclear. Germline V gene data show CDR1 as SGHDN and CDR2 as FVKESK. V gave up 1 base and J gave up 7 bases, with 16 bases separating them. The CDR3 contains 15 residues. The CDR3 reads CASSQGIVREGEAFF. The CDR3 bases are TGTGCCAGCAGCCAAGGAATAGTAAGGGAGGGTGAAGCTTTCTTT.

The V call is TRBV11-3, the J call TRBJ2-3, with TRBD2 matching over 14 bases. J gave up 4 bases and V 5 bases, and 5 bases lay outside the gene matches. The CDR3 covers 16 residues. Looked up from germline, CDR1 is SGHNT and CDR2 is YENEEA. As DNA, the CDR3 is TGTGCCAGCAGCACCGGGACTAGCGGGGGTGCAGATACGCAGTATTTT. Protein product: CASSTGTSGGADTQYF.